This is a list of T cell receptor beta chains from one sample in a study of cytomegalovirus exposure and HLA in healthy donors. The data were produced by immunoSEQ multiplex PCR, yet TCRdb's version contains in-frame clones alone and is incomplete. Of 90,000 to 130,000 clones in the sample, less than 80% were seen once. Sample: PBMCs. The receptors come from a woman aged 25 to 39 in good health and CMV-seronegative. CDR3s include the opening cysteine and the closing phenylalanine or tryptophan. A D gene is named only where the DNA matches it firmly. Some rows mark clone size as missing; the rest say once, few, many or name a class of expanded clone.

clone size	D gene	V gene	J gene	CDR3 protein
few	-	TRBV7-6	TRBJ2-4	CASSPGGNIQYF
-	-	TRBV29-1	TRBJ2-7	CSVEHGTSYEQYF
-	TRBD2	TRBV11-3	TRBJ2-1	CASSTGLAGANEQFF
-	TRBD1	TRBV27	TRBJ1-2	CASRTRTGEMNYGYTF
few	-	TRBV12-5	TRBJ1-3	CASGFPTDSGNTIYF
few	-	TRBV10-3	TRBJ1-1	CAINQQENTEAFF
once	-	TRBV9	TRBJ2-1	CASSVSTRGEQFF
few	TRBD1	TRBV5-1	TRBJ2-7	CASSLGGQGADEQYF
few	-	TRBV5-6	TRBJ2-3	CASSLAGTDTQYF
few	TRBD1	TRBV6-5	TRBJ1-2	CASSYEDRNYGYTF
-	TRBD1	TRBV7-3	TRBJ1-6	CASSPSRGTGFVFNNSPLHF
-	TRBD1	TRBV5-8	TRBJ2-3	CASSLDKRDRVVSTDTQYF
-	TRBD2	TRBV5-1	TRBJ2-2	CASKKLAGDNTGELFF
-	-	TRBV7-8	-	CASTWGSGTYEQYF
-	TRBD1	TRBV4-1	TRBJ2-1	CASSQDGGTGKTYNEQFF
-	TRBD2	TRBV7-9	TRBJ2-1	CASSPRAGGYNEQFF
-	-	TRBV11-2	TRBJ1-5	CASSSVLGGNNQPQHF
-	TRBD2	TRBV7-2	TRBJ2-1	CASSLTSGGDEQFF
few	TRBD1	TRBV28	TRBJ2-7	CASSLTGTYEQYF
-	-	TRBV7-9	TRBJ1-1	CASSVLRTSNTEAFF
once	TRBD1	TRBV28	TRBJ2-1	CASSLGDRTFDEQFF
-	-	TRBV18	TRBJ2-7	CASSPPLMVRSYEQYF
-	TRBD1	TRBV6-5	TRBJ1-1	CASSVRTGGEAFF
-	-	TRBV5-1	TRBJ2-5	CASSLGTVQETQYF
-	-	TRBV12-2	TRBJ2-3	CASRLKLASRSSTDTQYF
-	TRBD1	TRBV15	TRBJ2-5	CATSRRDRGHQETQYF
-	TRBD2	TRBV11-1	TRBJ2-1	CASSLAAERELDEQFF
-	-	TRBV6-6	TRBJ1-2	CASSPGQNYGYTF
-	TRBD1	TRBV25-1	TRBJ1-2	CASTRTGNYYGYTF
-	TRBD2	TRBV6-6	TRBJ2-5	CASSYRGGQETQYF
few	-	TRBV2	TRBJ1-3	CASSEGLVSGNTIYF
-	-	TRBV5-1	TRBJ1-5	CASSLDNPDQPQHF
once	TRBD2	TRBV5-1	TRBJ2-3	CASSVRTSGRLFTDTQYF
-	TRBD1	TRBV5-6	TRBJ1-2	CASSLDPMTGGNYGYTF
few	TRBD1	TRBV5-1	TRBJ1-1	CASSLERFTGDTEAFF
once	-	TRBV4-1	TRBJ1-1	CASSRIAGTLVEPEAFF
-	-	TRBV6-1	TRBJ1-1	CASRRINTEAFF
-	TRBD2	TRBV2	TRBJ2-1	CASSEVRTSGRPRGFF
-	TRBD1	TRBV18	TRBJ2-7	CASSPGTDGEQYF
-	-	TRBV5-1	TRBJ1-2	CASSLGTSYGYTF
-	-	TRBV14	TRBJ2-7	CASSLTGSYEQYF
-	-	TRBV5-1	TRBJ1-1	CASSLSAGTEAFF
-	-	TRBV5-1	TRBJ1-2	CASSPGGLLYYGYTF
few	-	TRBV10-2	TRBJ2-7	CASRDFSSYEQYF
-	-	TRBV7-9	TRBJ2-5	CASSLVAAYQETQYF
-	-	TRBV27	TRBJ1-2	CASSLQGIDGYTF
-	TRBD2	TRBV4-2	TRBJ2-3	CASSQDSGTTSTDTQYF
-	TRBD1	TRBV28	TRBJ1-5	CASSSGTDVPQHF